The source of this TCR beta chain is a study of shared clonotypes between healthy human individuals. Study summary: Researchers assigned three CD4 naive, three CD4 memory, two CD8 naive and one CD8 memory plate to each donor. Study conclusions and caveats: Rarefaction exposed incomplete sorted-subset sequencing despite large depth. Naive CD4 clonotype sharing across several donors was around 5.5%.

Several immunoSEQ 96-well plates shared each subset's DNA, each plate a replicate. Repertoires were generated with immunoSEQ multiplex PCR, while TCRdb's copy carries only in-frame clones and drops some. Of a few million clones in the sample, over 85% were seen once. Notes on this clone: What it binds is unknown.

As defined, naive CD8 cells were CD45RO-negative and positively selected for CCR7, with terminally differentiated effector memory CD45RA+ cells excluded. The V end lost 2 bases, the J end lost 0 bases, and 17 bases lay between the germline ends. Germline values: CDR1 SEHNR, CDR2 FQNEAQ (reference sequence). This CDR3 spans 19 amino acids. This sequence joins TRBV7-9 and TRBJ2-6; no clear D gene. Sequencing was carried out using naive CD8+ T cells from PBMCs. The sequence came from a man younger than 35 in good health. Some clones in this sample may be carry-over from other donors' samples. The CDR3 sequence is CASSLRSERSLSGANVLTF. The DNA of the CDR3 is TGTGCCAGCAGCTTAAGGTCCGAGCGAAGCCTCTCTGGGGCCAACGTCCTGACTTTC.